Included here is one T cell receptor beta chain sequence, with context. Its antigen is undetermined. Losses at the gene ends were 11 bases for V and 3 bases for J; bases not matched to a gene: 9. Germline CDR1 is LNHDA and CDR2 is SQIVND (reference sequence). CDR3 length equals 14 residues. This entry comes from a study of tumor-infiltrating lymphocytes in localized non-small cell lung cancer. Overall study results and limits: Immunotypes IM1 and IM2 had similar TCR-derived T-cell fractions. Recurrence-free survival showed no association with tumor T-cell fraction.

Clones were sequenced by immunoSEQ multiplex PCR, and TCRdb holds only the in-frame ones, with some missing. This table holds about 29,000 clones, 70% to 90% found once. The sequenced sample consisted of lung tumor tissue. The chain employs TRBV19 and TRBJ1-2, with 10 bases matching TRBD1. The origin of this receptor is a human donor with non-small cell lung cancer. The DNA for the CDR3 is TGTGCCTGTGGTGGGGGACAGGGGTACTATGGCTACACCTTC. It is translated as CACGGGQGYYGYTF.